This record covers a single T cell receptor beta chain. The sample originates from a study of blood T cell repertoires in COVID-19. Background on the study: Some COVID-19 samples were acute and others convalescent; all came from the United States, Italy and Spain. Sample material is recorded as cDNA or gDNA derived from T cells, B-cell-depleted T cells, or PBMCs.

Trimming cost V 5 bases and J 6 bases, with 6 bases left between them. CDR3 size: 10 residues. Germline lookup yields CDR1 SGHTS and CDR2 YDEGEE. The method was immunoSEQ multiplex PCR; TCRdb's version includes in-frame clones alone and lacks a portion of them. The sample holds 140,000 to 150,000 clones; over 70% are singletons and the top ten take roughly 2%. This chain joins TRBV5-8 and TRBJ2-7; perhaps TRBD2 as D (5 bases). Sequencing was carried out using peripheral blood. The receptor comes from a woman aged 55-70 years with acute or convalescent COVID-19. CDR3 nucleotide sequence: TGTGCCAGCAGGGAGGTCGAGCAGTACTTC. This translates into CASREVEQYF. The whole variable domain, filled in from reference TRBV5-8 and TRBJ2-7, reads EAGVTQSPTHLIKTRGQQATLRCSPISGHTSVYWYQQALGLGLQFLLWYDEGEERNRGNFPPRFSGRQFPNYSSELNVNALELEDSALYLCASREVEQYFGPGTRLTVT.